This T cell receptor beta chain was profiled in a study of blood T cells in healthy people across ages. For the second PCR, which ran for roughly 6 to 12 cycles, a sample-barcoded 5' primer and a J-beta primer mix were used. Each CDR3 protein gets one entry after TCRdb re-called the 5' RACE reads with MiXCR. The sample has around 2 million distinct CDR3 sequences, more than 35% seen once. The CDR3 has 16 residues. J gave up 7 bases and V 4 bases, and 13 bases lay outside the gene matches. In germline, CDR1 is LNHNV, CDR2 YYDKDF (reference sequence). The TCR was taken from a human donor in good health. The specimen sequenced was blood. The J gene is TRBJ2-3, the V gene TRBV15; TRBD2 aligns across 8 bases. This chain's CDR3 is CATSKTQAGDPHTQYF. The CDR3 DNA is TGTGCCACCAGCAAAACGCAAGCGGGGGACCCCCATACGCAGTATTTT.